This T cell receptor beta chain was found in a study of T cell repertoires in cytomegalovirus infection. The table lists this clonotype with a few counts. Its target is not known. V was pared by 10 bases and J by 4 bases, with 10 bases between. CDR3 size: 11 residues. Germline CDR1 and CDR2: MNHNS and SASEGT. MiXCR, run by TCRdb on the reads, gives a single entry per CDR3 protein. The table shows 80,000 or so distinct CDR3 sequences, with approximately 39% occurring only once. The sample here was CD8+ T cells from cultured PBMCs, taken from culture after CMV antigen stimulation. This chain uses TRBV6-1 with TRBJ1-1, with no clear D. This clonotype was sampled from a human donor in good health (CMV status not recorded). Some clones in this sample may be carry-over from other donors' samples. This CDR3 reads CATQRITEAFF. The CDR3 nucleotides read TGTGCCACCCAAAGGATCACTGAAGCTTTCTTT.